These 27 T cell receptor beta chains share one sample of origin, sequenced in a study of blood T cell repertoires in COVID-19. Assay used: immunoSEQ multiplex PCR; TCRdb lists only in-frame clones, some missing. The table shows hundreds of thousands of clones, with around 88% occurring only once. The sample taken for sequencing was peripheral blood. All receptors come from a woman aged 50 to 65 with COVID-19, enrolled during active disease.

The chain combines TRBV12-5 with TRBJ2-7; D is unclear. V was cut by 7 bases and J by 2 bases, with 12 bases left in between. Germline V lookup: CDR1 LGHNT, CDR2 FRNRAP. The CDR3 is 13 amino acids. This CDR3 is CASATLDPYEQYF. The CDR3 nucleotides are TGTGCTAGTGCTACCCTCGATCCCTACGAGCAGTACTTC.

V usage is TRBV11-2 and J usage is TRBJ2-7; D is perhaps TRBD2 (6 bases). Germline V gives CDR1 SGHAT, CDR2 FQNNGV. Trimming removed 5 bases at V and 0 bases at J, with 17 bases between. The CDR3 totals 16 residues. The CDR3 sequence: CASSPYYRGSSYEQYF. The CDR3 DNA reads TGTGCCAGCAGCCCCTACTACCGGGGGAGCTCCTACGAGCAGTACTTC.

The rearrangement links TRBV28 to TRBJ2-3, with a tentative D call TRBD2 (5 bases). The CDR3 sequence is 13 residues long. Per the germline V gene, CDR1 is MDHEN and CDR2 is SYDVKM. V was shortened by 6 bases and J by 6 bases, with 13 bases between the two germline ends. The CDR3 bases are TGTGCCAGCAGCCCCCCTCCGGGGGATACGCAGTATTTT. It translates to CASSPPPGDTQYF. Variable domain in full (rest from reference TRBV28 and TRBJ2-3): DVKVTQSSRYLVKRTGEKVFLECVQDMDHENMFWYRQDPGLGLRLIYFSYDVKMKEKGDIPEGYSVSREKKERFSLILESASTNQTSMYLCASSPPPGDTQYFGPGTRLTVL.

V gene TRBV6-5 combines with J gene TRBJ2-7; tentative D call: TRBD1 (6 bases). This CDR3 is 13 amino acids long. Trimming pared 6 bases from V and 2 bases from J, leaving 11 bases between. CDR1 and CDR2 from the germline V gene are MNHEY and SVGAGI. The CDR3 DNA reads TGTGCCAGCAGGGTCAGGGGCCCCTACGAGCAGTACTTC. Its translation: CASRVRGPYEQYF.

Written as DNA, the CDR3 is TGTGCCAGCAGTCTCACAGGGAACAATGAGCAGTTCTTC. Its protein is CASSLTGNNEQFF. V usage is TRBV6-4 and J usage is TRBJ2-1, with a weak D call TRBD1 (6 bases). This CDR3 has 13 amino acids. Trimming shortened V by 5 bases and J by 5 bases, and 10 bases separated the two germline ends. The germline V gene has CDR1 MRHNA and CDR2 SNTAGT.

This clone was picked up one time. This chain connects TRBV27 to TRBJ2-3; TRBD1 matches at 8 bases. The CDR3 contains 15 residues. Germline CDR1 is MNHEY and CDR2 is SMNVEV (reference sequence). J was trimmed by 6 bases and V by 5 bases; bases with no gene match: 10. The CDR3 protein is CASSPRTGIADTQYF. The CDR3 nucleotides are TGTGCCAGCAGTCCAAGGACAGGGATTGCGGATACGCAGTATTTT.

The chain couples TRBV4-1 to TRBJ1-5; unclear D gene. CDR1 is MGHRA, CDR2 YSYEKL, per germline. The CDR3 is 15 amino acids. V gave up 4 bases and J gave up 3 bases, with 13 bases separating them. CDR3 residues: CASSLRGLHNQPQHF. Here the CDR3 DNA reads TGCGCCAGCAGCCTACGAGGACTGCACAATCAGCCCCAGCATTTT.

This clone was observed a handful of times. V and J are TRBV6-5 and TRBJ1-2; the D gene is possibly TRBD1 (5 bases). Between the trimmed V and J ends, which lost 9 bases and 8 bases, there was a span of 19 bases. Germline-derived CDR1 and CDR2 are MNHEY and SVGAGI. The CDR3 covers 13 residues. For the CDR3, the DNA is TGTGCCAGTCGGCCGGGAGGGGTCGGGGGCTACACCTTC. Protein: CASRPGGVGGYTF.

The chain joins TRBV4-1 to TRBJ2-3; D may be TRBD2 (6 bases). CDR3 length equals 15 residues. The V end lost 1 base, the J end lost 7 bases, and 15 bases lay between the germline ends. Germline lookup yields CDR1 MGHRA and CDR2 YSYEKL. As DNA, the CDR3 is TGCGCCAGCAGCCAAGCGGAGACTAGTAGGCATACGCAGTATTTT. This codes for CASSQAETSRHTQYF.

The chain has TRBV18 and TRBJ1-2; 7 bases agree with TRBD1. Germline loops: CDR1 KGHSH, CDR2 LQKENI. This CDR3 comprises 14 residues. Losses at the gene ends were 2 bases for V and 4 bases for J; bases not matched to a gene: 4. The CDR3 DNA reads as TGTGCCAGCTCACCATTGGACAGGCCCTATGGCTACACCTTC. Translated: CASSPLDRPYGYTF.

The chain couples TRBV29-1 to TRBJ2-3, with D unresolved. CDR3 length equals 13 residues. The V gene lost 6 bases and the J gene lost 0 bases, with 10 bases spanning the gap. From germline, CDR1 is SQVTM and CDR2 ANQGSEA. CDR3 nucleotides: TGCAGCGTGAGCTGGGCGAGCACAGATACGCAGTATTTT. It is translated as CSVSWASTDTQYF.

This sequence joins TRBV2 and TRBJ1-4; no definite D call. The V gene lost 7 bases and the J gene lost 3 bases, with 9 bases spanning the gap. Looked up from germline, CDR1 is SNHLY and CDR2 is FYNNEI. The CDR3 totals 13 residues. CDR3 DNA sequence: TGTGCCAGCACGGGAGAGGCTAATGAAAAACTGTTTTTT. It yields the protein CASTGEANEKLFF.

The chain couples TRBV5-1 to TRBJ1-6; D is uncertain. V dropped 5 bases and J dropped 5 bases, with 17 bases sitting between them. The germline V gene has CDR1 SGHRS and CDR2 YFSETQ. The CDR3 runs 16 residues. The CDR3 DNA sequence: TGCGCCAGCAGGAGAGAGCCGGGATTGGATAATTCACCCCTCCACTTT. This codes for CASRREPGLDNSPLHF. Full variable domain (outside the CDR3, taken from reference TRBV5-1 and TRBJ1-6): KAGVTQTPRYLIKTRGQQVTLSCSPISGHRSVSWYQQTPGQGLQFLFEYFSETQRNKGNFPGRFSGRQFSNSRSEMNVSTLELGDSALYLCASRREPGLDNSPLHFGNGTRLTVT.

CDR3 region: CASSDRDSYGYTF. The CDR3 coding sequence is TGTGCCAGCAGCGACCGGGACAGCTATGGCTACACCTTC. The chain uses TRBV7-9 and TRBJ1-2; 7 nucleotides line up with TRBD1. The V and J ends lost 5 bases and 4 bases, in that order; junction bases with no gene match: 4. CDR1 and CDR2 from the germline V gene are SEHNR and FQNEAQ (reference sequence). This CDR3 region has 13 residues.

The gene calls are TRBV12-3 or TRBV12-4 and TRBJ2-3; 7 nucleotides match TRBD2. The CDR3 is 13 amino acids. V lost 3 bases, J lost 6 bases, and 3 bases stayed unmatched. CDR3 DNA sequence: TGTGCCAGCAGTTTGTCCGGGAGGGATACGCAGTATTTT. Residues: CASSLSGRDTQYF.

The chain links TRBV11-2 to TRBJ2-5; possibly TRBD2 for D (5 bases). Between the trimmed V and J ends, which lost 7 bases and 1 base, there was a span of 10 bases. The CDR3 is 13 residues long. CDR1 is SGHAT, CDR2 FQNNGV, per germline. CDR3 loop: CASTRTFQETQYF. The CDR3 bases are TGTGCCAGCACCAGGACTTTCCAAGAGACCCAGTACTTC.

This clone occurred a few times. The chain is built from TRBV6-5 and TRBJ2-3; perhaps TRBD2 as D (5 bases). This CDR3 has 14 residues. The V end was cut by 7 bases, the J end by 3 bases, with 14 bases between. Germline V CDR1 and CDR2: MNHEY, SVGAGI. The CDR3 DNA sequence: TGTGCCAGCATTCAAGTGGGAGTAACAGATACGCAGTATTTT. Translated, it gives CASIQVGVTDTQYF.

The chain employs TRBV7-2 and TRBJ2-5, with a weak D call TRBD1 (6 bases). Germline V gene data show CDR1 as SGHTA and CDR2 as FQGNSA. The CDR3 loop spans 14 amino acids. V was cut by 1 base and J by 3 bases, with 9 bases left in between. The CDR3 DNA reads as TGTGCCAGCAGCTTAGGTACAGGGAAAGAGACCCAGTACTTC. Its protein is CASSLGTGKETQYF. Full variable domain (rest looked up from reference TRBV7-2 and TRBJ2-5): GAGVSQSPSNKVTEKGKDVELRCDPISGHTALYWYRQSLGQGLEFLIYFQGNSAPDKSGLPSDRFSAERTGGSVSTLTIQRTQQEDSAVYLCASSLGTGKETQYFGPGTRLLVL.

This chain links TRBV5-6 with TRBJ1-3, with 8 bases matching TRBD1. The trim removed 0 bases at V and 3 bases at J, leaving 5 bases unmatched. The CDR3 spans 16 residues. Germline CDR1 is SGHDT and CDR2 is YYEEEE. DNA for the CDR3: TGTGCCAGCAGCTTGGTCGGCAGGGGGCTTGGAAACACCATATATTTT. Translated, it gives CASSLVGRGLGNTIYF.

V and J are TRBV29-1 and TRBJ2-7; 9 bases are shared with TRBD2. The CDR3 consists of 13 residues. The germline gives CDR1 SQVTM, CDR2 ANQGSEA. Trimming cost V 6 bases and J 0 bases; bases outside gene matches: 3. Here the CDR3 DNA reads TGCAGCGTGCGGGGGGGGAGCTCCTACGAGCAGTACTTC. This gives the protein CSVRGGSSYEQYF.

This clone turned up a few times. The gene calls are TRBV30 and TRBJ1-5; no reliable D call. CDR3 length: 12 amino acids. The V gene's germline CDR1 is GTSNPN and CDR2 SVGIG (reference sequence). The germline V and J ends were trimmed by 0 bases and 9 bases, with 9 bases remaining between them. The chain's CDR3 is CAWSVVEGPQHF. DNA of the CDR3: TGTGCCTGGAGTGTAGTAGAGGGGCCCCAGCATTTT.

The J gene is TRBJ1-4, the V gene TRBV19, with D hard to call. Germline V CDR1 and CDR2: LNHDA, SQIVND (reference sequence). The length of the CDR3 is 15 residues. Trimming shortened V by 3 bases and J by 0 bases, and 8 bases separated the two germline ends. The CDR3 sequence is CASSISTTTNEKLFF. In nucleotides, the CDR3 is TGTGCCAGTAGTATTTCGACAACAACTAATGAAAAACTGTTTTTT.

In DNA, the CDR3 is TGTGCCAGCAGCCAAATAGGAGGGATCGGTCAGCCCCAGCATTTT. This encodes CASSQIGGIGQPQHF. The chain uses TRBV3-1 (or the pseudogene TRBV3-2) and TRBJ1-5; the D is unclear. CDR3 length: 15 residues. In germline, CDR1 is LGHDT, CDR2 YNNKEL (reference sequence). V was cut by 2 bases and J by 6 bases, with 14 bases left in between.

For the CDR3, the DNA is TGTGCCTGGAGTGGGACAGGGCTCGGTGGGGAGCAGTTCTTC. Protein product: CAWSGTGLGGEQFF. This sequence joins TRBV30 and TRBJ2-1; 8 bases are a match to TRBD1. The CDR3 is made up of 14 amino acids. V trimming: 1 base; J trimming: 10 bases; junction bases outside the gene matches: 9. The germline V gene encodes CDR1 GTSNPN and CDR2 SVGIG (reference sequence).

The chain's CDR3 is CASSVEGAGGYTF. The DNA of the CDR3 is TGTGCCAGCAGCGTAGAAGGGGCAGGTGGCTACACCTTC. The rearrangement joins TRBV9 to TRBJ1-2, with D possibly being TRBD1 (5 bases). V was cut by 0 bases and J by 7 bases, with 10 bases left in between. This CDR3 is 13 amino acids long. CDR1 and CDR2 from the germline V gene are SGDLS and YYNGEE.

The chain joins TRBV4-2 to TRBJ2-1; TRBD2 matches 9 bases. Unmatched junction bases numbered 4, after V lost 8 bases and J lost 8 bases. There are 12 residues in the CDR3. Germline V gives CDR1 LGHNA, CDR2 YNFKEQ. The CDR3 DNA reads TGTGCCAGCTCCGCGGGGGGGCATGAGCAGTTCTTC. It translates to CASSAGGHEQFF.

The J gene is TRBJ1-5, the V gene TRBV10-3, with 7 bases identical to TRBD1. J gave up 1 base and V 0 bases, and 3 bases lay outside the gene matches. The germline CDR1 and CDR2 sequences are ENHRY and SYGVKD. The CDR3 is 16 amino acids. CDR3 sequence: CAISESGGLSNQPQHF. CDR3 DNA sequence: TGTGCCATCAGTGAGTCAGGGGGCCTGAGCAATCAGCCCCAGCATTTT.